The 28 T cell receptor beta chains listed next were all sequenced from one sample in a study of blood T cell repertoires in COVID-19. Sequencing was performed with immunoSEQ multiplex PCR; in TCRdb, only in-frame clones are kept and a portion is missing. This table holds 300,000 to 400,000 clones, about 86% found once. Sequences were obtained from peripheral blood. The receptors were sampled from a woman aged 55-69 years with COVID-19, enrolled during active disease.

CDR3 nucleotides: TGTGCCAGCAGCTTAGACACCTACTATGGCTACACCTTC. This gives the protein CASSLDTYYGYTF. The chain recombines TRBV6-5 with TRBJ1-2; D gene unclear. V shed 6 bases and J shed 3 bases, with 11 bases lying between them. Germline V gene data show CDR1 as MNHEY and CDR2 as SVGAGI. This CDR3 is 13 amino acids long.

The V gene is TRBV27, the J gene TRBJ1-1, with 8 bases that match TRBD1. This CDR3 spans 13 amino acids. Germline V gives CDR1 MNHEY, CDR2 SMNVEV (reference sequence). V lost 6 bases and J lost 5; bases outside the gene matches: 5. CDR3 DNA sequence: TGTGCCAGCAGCCTCAGGGGGCAGACTGAAGCTTTCTTT. Protein: CASSLRGQTEAFF.

This clone was picked up a small number of times. The chain couples TRBV7-2 to TRBJ2-1; 7 bases match TRBD1. V dropped 5 bases and J dropped 7; count of bases not matched to a gene: 11. Looked up from germline, CDR1 is SGHTA and CDR2 is FQGNSA. The CDR3 is 15 amino acids. CDR3 sequence: CASSPARGQRNEQFF. CDR3 coding DNA: TGTGCCAGCAGCCCCGCGAGGGGGCAAAGGAATGAGCAGTTCTTC.

The chain uses TRBV3-1 (or the pseudogene TRBV3-2) and TRBJ1-2; a weak D match, TRBD1 (5 bases). Per germline, CDR1 LGHDT and CDR2 YNNKEL (reference sequence). V lost 1 base and J 4 bases, leaving 13 bases between the germline ends. The CDR3 is 15 amino acids. The CDR3 sequence is CASSQGYRKGYGYTF. CDR3 sequence (DNA): TGTGCCAGCAGCCAAGGGTACAGGAAGGGCTATGGCTACACCTTC.

This clone was counted a single time. This rearrangement joins TRBV9 to TRBJ2-1; 13 bases align to TRBD2. Trimming at V came to 3 bases and at J to 5 bases, leaving 5 bases not matched to a gene. The CDR3 consists of 16 residues. CDR1 is SGDLS and CDR2 is YYNGEE in the germline V gene. The chain's CDR3 is CASSAGTSGGDNEQFF. The CDR3 DNA reads as TGTGCCAGCAGCGCGGGCACTAGCGGGGGGGACAATGAGCAGTTCTTC. The whole variable domain, remainder taken from reference TRBV9 and TRBJ2-1, is DSGVTQTPKHLITATGQRVTLRCSPRSGDLSVYWYQQSLDQGLQFLIQYYNGEERAKGNILERFSAQQFPDLHSELNLSSLELGDSALYFCASSAGTSGGDNEQFFGPGTRLTVL.

The V call is TRBV7-3, the J call TRBJ1-6; the match to TRBD1 covers 10 bases. After removal of 3 bases from V and 9 bases from J, the junction contained 5 bases not matched to a gene. This CDR3 region has 15 residues. Germline assignment: CDR1 SGHTA and CDR2 FQGTGA. The CDR3 sequence: CASSLTGGVGSPLHF. The CDR3 DNA reads as TGTGCCAGCAGCTTGACAGGGGGCGTAGGTTCACCCCTCCACTTT. Full variable domain (missing parts from reference TRBV7-3 and TRBJ1-6): GAGVSQTPSNKVTEKGKYVELRCDPISGHTALYWYRQSLGQGPEFLIYFQGTGAADDSGLPNDRFFAVRPEGSVSTLKIQRTERGDSAVYLCASSLTGGVGSPLHFGNGTRLTVT.

J is TRBJ2-7 and V is TRBV5-6, with 7 bases aligning to TRBD1. V dropped 6 bases and J dropped 1; count of bases not matched to a gene: 4. This CDR3 comprises 13 residues. In germline, CDR1 is SGHDT, CDR2 YYEEEE. In DNA, the CDR3 is TGTGCCAGCAACAGGGGACAGTCCTACGAGCAGTACTTC. Its protein is CASNRGQSYEQYF.

The gene calls are TRBV7-2 and TRBJ1-2; D is uncertain. V gave up 2 bases and J gave up 5 bases, with 12 bases separating them. This CDR3 contains 14 residues. CDR1 and CDR2 from the germline V gene are SGHTA and FQGNSA. CDR3 loop: CASSLTVHGYGYTF. CDR3 DNA sequence: TGTGCCAGCAGCTTAACAGTTCACGGATATGGCTACACCTTC.

J is TRBJ2-7 and V is TRBV6-5; 9 positions agree with TRBD1. Unmatched junction bases numbered 8, after V lost 5 bases and J lost 3 bases. The V gene's germline CDR1 is MNHEY and CDR2 SVGAGI. The CDR3 contains 15 residues. CDR3 sequence (DNA): TGTGCCAGCAGTCCGGGACAGGGTATTTTCTACGAGCAGTACTTC. Its translation: CASSPGQGIFYEQYF.

The chain combines TRBV9 with TRBJ1-5; D perhaps matches TRBD1 (5 bases). The CDR3 length is 15 residues. V shed 4 bases and J shed 1 base, with 12 bases lying between them. Germline CDR1 reads SGDLS; CDR2 reads YYNGEE. The CDR3 region is CASSLGAESNQPQHF. The DNA for the CDR3 is TGTGCCAGCAGCCTTGGGGCAGAGAGCAATCAGCCCCAGCATTTT. Based on the CDR3 plus reference TRBV9 and TRBJ1-5, the full variable domain is DSGVTQTPKHLITATGQRVTLRCSPRSGDLSVYWYQQSLDQGLQFLIQYYNGEERAKGNILERFSAQQFPDLHSELNLSSLELGDSALYFCASSLGAESNQPQHFGDGTRLSIL.

This sequence joins TRBV7-2 and TRBJ2-2; possible D gene TRBD2, 5 bases. V was clipped by 3 bases and J by 8 bases, with 10 bases between them. The CDR3 spans 13 residues. Germline CDR1 SGHTA, CDR2 FQGNSA. The CDR3 DNA follows: TGTGCCAGCAGCTTCGGACGGGGAGGGGAGCTGTTTTTT. This sequence encodes CASSFGRGGELFF.

This sequence joins TRBV4-1 and TRBJ2-1, with unresolved D. CDR3 size: 11 residues. In germline, CDR1 is MGHRA, CDR2 YSYEKL. The V end was cut by 0 bases, the J end by 10 bases, with 4 bases between. CDR3 coding DNA: TGCGCCAGCAGCCAAGACGGGGAGCAGTTCTTC. It encodes CASSQDGEQFF.

V gene TRBV4-3 combines with J gene TRBJ2-2, with D unclear. The CDR3 spans 15 residues. The germline gives CDR1 LGHNA, CDR2 YSLEER. Trimming stripped 0 bases from V and 11 bases from J, with 16 bases between. CDR3 in amino acids: CASSQDGPSGSELFF. The CDR3 DNA is TGCGCCAGCAGCCAAGATGGGCCCTCTGGAAGTGAGCTGTTTTTT.

The gene calls are TRBV9 and TRBJ2-3; 7 nucleotides match TRBD2. J was trimmed by 4 bases and V by 10 bases; bases with no gene match: 12. The CDR3 is made up of 14 amino acids. CDR1 is SGDLS, CDR2 YYNGEE, per germline. CDR3 nucleotide sequence: TGTGCCTCCGACGGTGGGGGGGTGTCAGATACGCAGTATTTT. It codes for CASDGGGVSDTQYF.

V gene TRBV11-3 combines with J gene TRBJ1-1; maybe TRBD1 (6 bases). V lost 4 bases to trimming and J lost 1 base, with 7 bases between them. The CDR3 spans 13 residues. The V gene's germline CDR1 is SGHNT and CDR2 YENEEA. CDR3 nucleotides: TGTGCCAGCAGCTGGGGACAGAACACTGAAGCTTTCTTT. Translation gives CASSWGQNTEAFF.

This chain uses TRBV14 with TRBJ2-3, with D maybe TRBD2 (6 bases). This CDR3 has 14 residues. From germline, CDR1 is SGHDN and CDR2 FVKESK. The V gene lost 4 bases and the J gene lost 4 bases, with 12 bases spanning the gap. CDR3 protein: CASSRRWEADTQYF. The DNA for the CDR3 is TGTGCCAGCAGCCGCCGGTGGGAGGCAGATACGCAGTATTTT.

The rearrangement uses TRBV18 and TRBJ2-5; 13 bases fit TRBD2. CDR1 KGHSH and CDR2 LQKENI come from the germline V gene. This CDR3 region has 16 residues. J was trimmed by 0 bases and V by 6 bases; bases with no gene match: 4. This CDR3 is CASSGTSGAYQETQYF. The CDR3 coding sequence is TGTGCCAGCTCCGGGACTAGCGGGGCATACCAAGAGACCCAGTACTTC.

This clone was observed a few times. The CDR3 region is CASSYSYGQGGTEAFF. The CDR3 coding sequence is TGTGCCAGCAGTTACTCATATGGGCAGGGCGGCACTGAAGCTTTCTTT. The chain couples TRBV6-5 to TRBJ1-1, with D tentatively TRBD1 (5 bases). Germline lookup yields CDR1 MNHEY and CDR2 SVGAGI. The CDR3 is made up of 16 amino acids. Trimming left V 0 bases short and J 4 bases short, with 15 bases between.

The sample holds one count of this clone. This chain connects TRBV7-3 to TRBJ2-2, with D perhaps TRBD2 (6 bases). Trimming left V 3 bases short and J 6 bases short, with 11 bases between. This CDR3 is 14 amino acids long. CDR1 and CDR2 from the germline V gene are SGHTA and FQGTGA. The CDR3 coding sequence is TGTGCCAGCAGCTTTTTGGGCGGGGCCGGGGAGCTGTTTTTT. Translated, it gives CASSFLGGAGELFF.

This CDR3 reads CASSPQTTGANVLTF. CDR3 in DNA: TGTGCCAGCTCACCCCAGACAACTGGGGCCAACGTCCTGACTTTC. The V call is TRBV18, the J call TRBJ2-6; no definite D call. Germline values: CDR1 KGHSH, CDR2 LQKENI. This CDR3 has 15 amino acids. With 3 bases removed from V and 2 bases from J, the gap between germline ends came to 8 bases.

V usage is TRBV4-1 and J usage is TRBJ2-7; weak D call: TRBD1 (6 bases). With 0 bases removed from V and 3 bases from J, the gap between germline ends came to 18 bases. Germline values: CDR1 MGHRA, CDR2 YSYEKL. There are 17 residues in the CDR3. In nucleotides, the CDR3 is TGCGCCAGCAGCCAAGAAATCCCTCAGGGGTATGGCTACGAGCAGTACTTC. It specifies CASSQEIPQGYGYEQYF.

This chain connects TRBV4-1 to TRBJ1-2; perhaps TRBD1 as D (5 bases). The CDR3 is made up of 14 amino acids. The V gene's germline CDR1 is MGHRA and CDR2 YSYEKL. The V gene lost 3 bases and the J gene lost 2 bases, with 10 bases spanning the gap. CDR3 in amino acids: CASSHPDRNYGYTF. CDR3 DNA: TGCGCCAGCAGCCATCCAGACAGAAACTATGGCTACACCTTC.

The chain combines TRBV7-2 with TRBJ1-2, with D maybe TRBD1 (6 bases). Germline lookup yields CDR1 SGHTA and CDR2 FQGNSA. The V end lost 2 bases, the J end lost 8 bases, and 18 bases lay between the germline ends. CDR3 length equals 15 residues. Here the CDR3 DNA reads TGTGCCAGCAGCTTAAATTCCGGGGGGGCGAGAGGCTACACCTTC. Translated, it gives CASSLNSGGARGYTF. The variable domain in full, completed from reference TRBV7-2 and TRBJ1-2, reads GAGVSQSPSNKVTEKGKDVELRCDPISGHTALYWYRQSLGQGLEFLIYFQGNSAPDKSGLPSDRFSAERTGGSVSTLTIQRTQQEDSAVYLCASSLNSGGARGYTFGSGTRLTVV.

The chain carries TRBV19 and TRBJ1-6; 7 bases agree with TRBD1. Losses at the gene ends were 1 base for V and 4 bases for J; bases not matched to a gene: 1. This CDR3 has 15 amino acids. Germline V gene data show CDR1 as LNHDA and CDR2 as SQIVND (reference sequence). The CDR3 coding sequence is TGTGCCAGTAGTATAGCACAGGGGTATAATTCACCCCTCCACTTT. Protein product: CASSIAQGYNSPLHF.

This chain connects TRBV14 to TRBJ1-2, with 7 bases that match TRBD1. The CDR3 sequence is 13 residues long. After removal of 4 bases from V and 7 bases from J, the junction contained 6 bases not matched to a gene. Germline assignment: CDR1 SGHDN and CDR2 FVKESK. CDR3 bases: TGTGCCAGCAGCCCAAGGGGGCGCGGTGGCTACACCTTC. Residues: CASSPRGRGGYTF.

The V call is TRBV30, the J call TRBJ2-6; TRBD1 might be the D (6 bases). This CDR3 is built from 14 residues. Germline CDR1 reads GTSNPN; CDR2 reads SVGIG (reference sequence). V lost 0 bases to trimming and J lost 4 bases, with 7 bases between them. The CDR3 bases are TGTGCCTGGAGTGTTGGACAGGGGGCCAACGTCCTGACTTTC. Protein sequence: CAWSVGQGANVLTF.

The rearrangement uses TRBV10-2 and TRBJ2-1; the D gene is possibly TRBD2 (6 bases). This CDR3 region has 16 residues. V lost 6 bases to trimming and J lost 6 bases, with 21 bases between them. The germline CDR1 and CDR2 sequences are WSHSY and SAAADI. The CDR3 DNA reads TGCGCCAGCAGGCTAGCCTCGGGACTGCGTGGCAATGAGCAGTTCTTC. This translates into CASRLASGLRGNEQFF.

This clone was picked up one time. The rearrangement joins TRBV5-6 to TRBJ1-6; a possible D gene is TRBD1 (6 bases). The ends were cut back, 4 bases at V and 7 bases at J, with 18 bases in the middle. Germline V CDR1 and CDR2: SGHDT, YYEEEE. CDR3 length: 16 amino acids. The CDR3 bases are TGTGCCAGCAGCGTCGTAGGGGGTGTCGCGAATTCACCCCTCCACTTT. Encoded protein: CASSVVGGVANSPLHF.